The 30 T cell receptor beta chains given below trace back to one sample, sequenced in a study of human T cells and chemical hapten exposure. TCRdb processed the RACE reads anew with MiXCR; each CDR3 protein has one entry. The sample gives approximately 100,000 distinct CDR3 sequences, 9% to 9.5% of which show up once; about 3.1% is in the top ten. Time point given: patch test 2, 6 weeks after DPC sensitization. Specified treatment: therapeutic diphenylcyclopropenone sensitization with weekly scalp DPC. Source: whole blood, taken in connection with sensitization to the hapten diphenylcyclopropenone (DPC). These TCRs come from a woman aged 40 to 50 with alopecia areata. Some clones in this sample may be carry-over from other donors' samples.

The table lists this clonotype with a few counts. The V and J genes are TRBV7-2 and TRBJ1-2; D not certain. The germline V gene encodes CDR1 SGHTA and CDR2 FQGNSA. V was trimmed by 2 bases and J by 2 bases, leaving 3 bases between them. This CDR3 is built from 12 residues. The CDR3 sequence is CASSLMNYGYTF. The CDR3 coding sequence is TGTGCCAGCAGCTTAATGAACTATGGCTACACCTTC.

This clonotype was observed a handful of times. The V and J genes are TRBV7-9 and TRBJ2-3, with D hard to call. This CDR3 region has 12 residues. Trimming cost V 5 bases and J 4 bases, with 7 bases left between them. Germline values: CDR1 SEHNR, CDR2 FQNEAQ (reference sequence). In DNA, the CDR3 is TGTGCCAGCAGCCGAGAACCAGATACGCAGTATTTT. It translates to CASSREPDTQYF.

This clonotype was picked up many times. The rearrangement links TRBV12-5 to TRBJ2-7; D is unclear. There are 16 residues in the CDR3. CDR1 is LGHNT, CDR2 FRNRAP, per germline. The V end was cut by 2 bases, the J end by 1 base, with 15 bases between. This CDR3 is CASGLPSGPRSYEQYF. CDR3 nucleotides: TGTGCTAGTGGTTTGCCCTCTGGGCCGCGTTCCTACGAGCAGTACTTC.

This chain connects TRBV28 to TRBJ1-5; TRBD1 is a possible D gene (6 bases). The germline CDR1 and CDR2 sequences are MDHEN and SYDVKM. CDR3 length: 13 residues. V dropped 6 bases and J dropped 7 bases, with 13 bases sitting between them. The CDR3 bases are TGTGCCAGCAGGGGGGACACTCGCCAGCCCCAGCATTTT. It specifies CASRGDTRQPQHF. Complete variable domain (other parts from reference TRBV28 and TRBJ1-5): DVKVTQSSRYLVKRTGEKVFLECVQDMDHENMFWYRQDPGLGLRLIYFSYDVKMKEKGDIPEGYSVSREKKERFSLILESASTNQTSMYLCASRGDTRQPQHFGDGTRLSIL.

This clonotype was seen ten or more times. V usage is TRBV5-1 and J usage is TRBJ1-5; D may be TRBD1 (5 bases). The germline V and J ends were trimmed by 0 bases and 0 bases, with 7 bases remaining between them. The V gene's germline CDR1 is SGHRS and CDR2 YFSETQ. CDR3 length: 15 residues. The CDR3 coding sequence is TGCGCCAGCAGCTTGGGTGGGGGTAGCAATCAGCCCCAGCATTTT. The encoded protein is CASSLGGGSNQPQHF.

This clonotype was observed at least ten times. The gene calls are TRBV5-8 and TRBJ2-2, with 7 bases that match TRBD1. Germline lookup yields CDR1 SGHTS and CDR2 YDEGEE. This CDR3 spans 15 amino acids. The trim removed 6 bases at V and 1 base at J, leaving 6 bases unmatched. The CDR3 loop reads CASNTGVLNTGELFF. The CDR3 nucleotides are TGTGCCAGCAACACAGGGGTTTTGAACACCGGGGAGCTGTTTTTT. Drawing the rest from reference TRBV5-8 and TRBJ2-2, the complete variable domain is EAGVTQSPTHLIKTRGQQATLRCSPISGHTSVYWYQQALGLGLQFLLWYDEGEERNRGNFPPRFSGRQFPNYSSELNVNALELEDSALYLCASNTGVLNTGELFFGEGSRLTVL.

This clonotype was found many times. The chain recombines TRBV6-2 or TRBV6-3 with TRBJ1-5, with 7 positions matching TRBD1. The CDR3 totals 15 residues. Germline CDR1 reads MNHEY; CDR2 reads SVGEGT. With 2 bases clipped from V and 3 bases from J, the junction kept 4 bases outside the gene matches. CDR3 DNA: TGTGCCAGCAGTTACGACAGGGCGGACAATCAGCCCCAGCATTTT. It translates to CASSYDRADNQPQHF.

This clonotype showed up just a few times. This sequence joins TRBV7-6 and TRBJ2-5; D gene uncertain. This CDR3 has 14 residues. Trimming left V 1 base short and J 5 bases short, with 11 bases between. Germline CDR1 SGHVS, CDR2 FNYEAQ. CDR3 nucleotide sequence: TGTGCCAGCAGCTTAGGCGTGACACCGGAGACCCAGTACTTC. Its protein product is CASSLGVTPETQYF.

The rearrangement links TRBV4-3 to TRBJ2-7; no definite D call. The V gene's germline CDR1 is LGHNA and CDR2 YSLEER. This CDR3 is built from 15 residues. Deletions cut 4 bases from V and 2 bases from J, with 15 bases between. CDR3 DNA sequence: TGCGCCAGCAGCCTCTACCGGGCCCTCACCTACGAGCAGTACTTC. It is translated as CASSLYRALTYEQYF.

This clonotype came up a few times. The rearrangement uses TRBV12-5 and TRBJ2-2, with unresolved D. V lost 4 bases and J lost 4, with 7 bases in between. The CDR3 is made up of 13 amino acids. Germline assignment: CDR1 LGHNT and CDR2 FRNRAP. CDR3 sequence: CASGSTATGELFF. CDR3 bases: TGTGCTAGTGGTTCGACGGCCACCGGGGAGCTGTTTTTT.

This clonotype has ten or more counts. V gene TRBV11-2 combines with J gene TRBJ1-6, with D hard to call. This CDR3 has 14 residues. V was pared by 5 bases and J by 7 bases, with 12 bases between. CDR1 SGHAT and CDR2 FQNNGV come from the germline V gene. In DNA, the CDR3 is TGTGCCAGCAGCCTCCCAACGGACAATTCACCCCTCCACTTT. It codes for CASSLPTDNSPLHF. Drawing the rest from reference TRBV11-2 and TRBJ1-6, the complete variable domain is EAGVAQSPRYKIIEKRQSVAFWCNPISGHATLYWYQQILGQGPKLLIQFQNNGVVDDSQLPKDRFSAERLKGVDSTLKIQPAKLEDSAVYLCASSLPTDNSPLHFGNGTRLTVT.

This clonotype was observed at least ten times. V and J are TRBV5-1 and TRBJ2-7, with D perhaps TRBD1 (6 bases). V lost 4 bases and J lost 3, with 11 bases in between. CDR3 length equals 13 residues. CDR1 and CDR2 (germline): SGHRS, YFSETQ. CDR3 nucleotides: TGCGCCAGCAGCCTCGGACAGTACTACGAGCAGTACTTC. It translates to CASSLGQYYEQYF.

The chain recombines TRBV6-5 with TRBJ1-5, with TRBD1 matching over 8 bases. With 6 bases clipped from V and 1 base from J, the junction kept 5 bases outside the gene matches. The germline V gene has CDR1 MNHEY and CDR2 SVGAGI. CDR3 length: 15 residues. CDR3 region: CASRAQGASNQPQHF. DNA of the CDR3: TGTGCCAGCAGAGCTCAGGGGGCGAGCAATCAGCCCCAGCATTTT.

The rearrangement links TRBV15 to TRBJ1-4; D gene unclear. The CDR3 extends over 15 amino acids. The germline gives CDR1 LNHNV, CDR2 YYDKDF (reference sequence). V lost 1 base and J lost 6, with 12 bases in between. In DNA, the CDR3 is TGTGCCACCAGCAGAGCAGGACCACCAGATGAAAAACTGTTTTTT. It is translated as CATSRAGPPDEKLFF. Filled out from reference TRBV15 and TRBJ1-4, the complete variable domain reads DAMVIQNPRYQVTQFGKPVTLSCSQTLNHNVMYWYQQKSSQAPKLLFHYYDKDFNNEADTPDNFQSRRPNTSFCFLDIRSPGLGDTAMYLCATSRAGPPDEKLFFGSGTQLSVL.

This clonotype has ten or more counts. The chain combines TRBV7-2 with TRBJ2-3; TRBD2 might be the D (6 bases). The CDR3 has 15 residues. Deletions cut 5 bases from V and 7 bases from J, with 19 bases between. Germline lookup yields CDR1 SGHTA and CDR2 FQGNSA. CDR3 residues: CASSRDFGSSNTQYF. The CDR3 region has the DNA TGTGCCAGCAGCCGGGACTTTGGCTCCTCTAATACGCAGTATTTT.

The chain combines TRBV7-9 with TRBJ2-7; D gene unclear. Germline CDR1 and CDR2: SEHNR and FQNEAQ (reference sequence). Trimming removed 5 bases from V and 6 bases from J, with 11 bases in between. This CDR3 contains 12 residues. CDR3 DNA: TGTGCCAGCAGCCTCAATCCCGGCGAGCAGTACTTC. This gives the protein CASSLNPGEQYF.

The chain joins TRBV5-1 to TRBJ1-2, with 9 positions matching TRBD1. Germline CDR1 SGHRS, CDR2 YFSETQ. V shed 2 bases and J 4 bases; nucleotides not matched to a gene: 6. The CDR3 has 15 amino acids. CDR3 loop: CASSFLGQGGYGYTF. Here the CDR3 DNA reads TGCGCCAGCAGCTTTTTGGGACAGGGAGGCTATGGCTACACCTTC. Supplemented by reference TRBV5-1 and TRBJ1-2, the full variable domain reads KAGVTQTPRYLIKTRGQQVTLSCSPISGHRSVSWYQQTPGQGLQFLFEYFSETQRNKGNFPGRFSGRQFSNSRSEMNVSTLELGDSALYLCASSFLGQGGYGYTFGSGTRLTVV.

In this sample, this clonotype turned up a few times. V gene TRBV12-3 or TRBV12-4 combines with J gene TRBJ1-1; the match to TRBD1 covers 8 bases. CDR3 size: 14 residues. Trimming at V came to 3 bases and at J to 6 bases, leaving 6 bases not matched to a gene. The CDR3 coding sequence is TGTGCCAGCAGTTTCGTCCAGGGGGCCTCTGAAGCTTTCTTT. Amino acids: CASSFVQGASEAFF.

The chain employs TRBV7-2 and TRBJ2-7; 7 nucleotides match TRBD2. Germline assignment: CDR1 SGHTA and CDR2 FQGNSA. Germline trimming cut 0 bases from V and 3 bases from J; bases unmatched to any gene: 5. This CDR3 region has 15 residues. CDR3 region: CASSLAGGNGYEQYF. The CDR3 DNA reads as TGTGCCAGCAGCTTAGCGGGAGGGAATGGCTACGAGCAGTACTTC.

In this sample, this clonotype turned up many times. V is TRBV14 and J is TRBJ1-2; no firm D call. The germline V gene has CDR1 SGHDN and CDR2 FVKESK. V dropped 3 bases and J dropped 8 bases, with 19 bases sitting between them. This CDR3 contains 15 residues. CDR3 residues: CASSQNHRSRRGYTF. DNA for the CDR3: TGTGCCAGCAGCCAGAACCACCGATCCAGGAGAGGCTACACCTTC.

This clonotype showed up just a few times. This chain joins TRBV12-3 or TRBV12-4 and TRBJ1-3; TRBD1 is a possible D gene (6 bases). There are 13 residues in the CDR3. V was clipped by 5 bases and J by 6 bases, with 11 bases between them. CDR3 in DNA: TGTGCCAGCAGTCTGGACAGCGAAAACACCATATATTTT. Translation gives CASSLDSENTIYF.

V usage is TRBV29-1 and J usage is TRBJ2-7; 8 nucleotides align to TRBD2. With V trimmed by 6 bases and J by 6 bases, 10 bases remained unmatched. The CDR3 is made up of 13 amino acids. From germline, CDR1 is SQVTM and CDR2 ANQGSEA. CDR3: CSVVPVAGGEQYF. CDR3 sequence (DNA): TGCAGCGTAGTCCCGGTCGCGGGAGGCGAGCAGTACTTC.

A few counts support this clonotype. V is TRBV3-2 and J is TRBJ2-3; the D call of TRBD1 is as the table states it, not checked on the DNA. TRBV3-2 is a listed pseudogene. The CDR3 covers 17 residues. CDR3 nucleotide sequence: TGTGCCAGCAGCCCGACCCGGACAGGGGGAAGCACAGATACGCAGTATTTT. This codes for CASSPTRTGGSTDTQYF.

This clonotype was picked up a small number of times. The V call is TRBV7-3, the J call TRBJ2-1; 7 bases map to TRBD1. This CDR3 has 14 amino acids. Germline V CDR1 and CDR2: SGHTA, FQGTGA. The J segment lost 11 bases and the V segment lost 5 bases, leaving 12 bases of the junction unmatched. CDR3 nucleotides: TGTGCCAGCAGCCCCCAAGGACAGGTGAAAAAGCAGTTCTTC. Amino acids: CASSPQGQVKKQFF.

This clonotype has a count of ten or more. The J gene is TRBJ1-5, the V gene TRBV3-1; D may be TRBD1 (5 bases). Between the trimmed V and J ends, which lost 4 bases and 3 bases, there was a span of 13 bases. The CDR3 runs to 15 residues. In germline, CDR1 is LGHDT, CDR2 YNNKEL (reference sequence). For the CDR3, the DNA is TGTGCCAGCAGCCCCGCCGCAGGGTTCAATCAGCCCCAGCATTTT. The encoded protein is CASSPAAGFNQPQHF.

This clonotype has a handful of counts. The chain is built from TRBV20-1 and TRBJ2-2; 8 nucleotides line up with TRBD2. The CDR3 runs 14 residues. Germline CDR1 reads DFQATT; CDR2 reads SNEGSKA (reference sequence). The trim removed 4 bases at V and 1 base at J, leaving 2 bases unmatched. In DNA, the CDR3 is TGCAGTGCTATGACTAGCGTGAACACCGGGGAGCTGTTTTTT. It specifies CSAMTSVNTGELFF.

A few counts support this clonotype. The V call is TRBV12-3 or TRBV12-4, the J call TRBJ1-4, with 10 bases identical to TRBD1. The V gene end was trimmed by 3 bases and the J gene end by 7 bases; junction bases not matched to a gene: 5. This CDR3 has 15 residues. The CDR3 nucleotides are TGTGCCAGCAGTTTCCTGACAGGGGGCGGTGAAAAACTGTTTTTT. Translating gives CASSFLTGGGEKLFF.

The V and J genes are TRBV10-3 and TRBJ1-1, with D possibly being TRBD1 (5 bases). The germline V gene has CDR1 ENHRY and CDR2 SYGVKD. The germline V and J ends were trimmed by 4 bases and 7 bases, with 16 bases remaining between them. CDR3 length equals 14 residues. CDR3: CAISGRRAGDEAFF. CDR3 in DNA: TGTGCCATCAGTGGGAGACGGGCGGGGGATGAAGCTTTCTTT.

This clonotype appeared a few times. The chain is built from TRBV11-2 and TRBJ2-7; D gene uncertain. Germline loops: CDR1 SGHAT, CDR2 FQNNGV. This CDR3 spans 13 amino acids. V was pared by 1 base and J by 3 bases, with 7 bases between. The CDR3 DNA is TGTGCCAGCAGCTTAGGCCAGGACTACGAGCAGTACTTC. This gives the protein CASSLGQDYEQYF.

This clonotype appeared a few times. The chain combines TRBV20-1 with TRBJ1-1; 9 bases match TRBD1. Germline CDR1 and CDR2: DFQATT and SNEGSKA (reference sequence). There are 13 residues in the CDR3. The V gene end was trimmed by 5 bases and the J gene end by 6 bases; junction bases not matched to a gene: 7. CDR3: CSAYRDRVSEAFF. The CDR3 region has the DNA TGCAGTGCTTACCGGGACAGGGTTTCTGAAGCTTTCTTT.